This TCR beta chain stems from a study of T cell responses to AZD1222 COVID-19 vaccine. Study-wide findings and caveats: Across spike, vaccine-associated CD4 TCRs were found, dominant at 160-218 and 743-854.

A word on this clone: Its antigen is unidentified.

Generated by immunoSEQ multiplex PCR, the TCRdb table keeps only in-frame clones and is missing some. The table has 130,000 to 150,000 clones, 85% to 95% seen once. Germline trimming cut 5 bases from V and 0 bases from J; bases unmatched to any gene: 1. The V gene's germline CDR1 is SGHRS and CDR2 YFSETQ. The CDR3 runs to 14 residues. The sequence was obtained from an adult in good health. This chain uses TRBV5-1 with TRBJ2-2; 7 nucleotides line up with TRBD2. The source was peripheral blood, collected on day 0 of AZD1222 vaccination. CDR3 sequence reads: CASRLAANTGELFF. The CDR3 nucleotides are TGCGCCAGCAGGCTAGCGGCGAACACCGGGGAGCTGTTTTTT.